This is a list of T cell receptor beta chains from one sample in a study of cytomegalovirus exposure and HLA in healthy donors. Assay: immunoSEQ multiplex PCR; the TCRdb copy retains only in-frame clones and omits some. The table lists about 150,000 clones, 75% to 85% of them singletons. Sequencing input: PBMCs. The receptors originated from a human donor in good health. CDR3s include the opening cysteine and the closing phenylalanine or tryptophan. The order of the fields is V gene, J gene, D gene, clone size, CDR3 protein, CDR3 DNA. A D gene is named only where the DNA matches it firmly. Some rows mark clone size as missing; the rest say once, few, many or name a class of expanded clone.

>TRBV4-1|TRBJ1-2|NA|NA
CASSEDRVVGYGYTF
TGCGCCAGCAGCGAGGACAGAGTTGTTGGCTATGGCTACACCTTC
>TRBV18|TRBJ2-6|NA|NA
CASSPLLSISGANVLTF
TGTGCCAGCTCACCACTGCTATCAATCTCTGGGGCCAACGTCCTGACTTTC
>TRBV9|TRBJ1-1|TRBD1|NA
CASSVELRSRGQGFDRTEAFF
TGTGCCAGCAGCGTAGAACTCAGAAGTCGGGGACAGGGGTTTGATCGCACTGAAGCTTTCTTT
>TRBV2|TRBJ2-7|TRBD1|NA
CASRTGQGMDEQYF
TGTGCCAGCAGGACGGGACAGGGTATGGACGAGCAGTACTTC
>TRBV4-1|TRBJ2-7|TRBD2|NA
CASSQGGGADEQYF
TGCGCCAGCAGCCAAGGGGGAGGGGCGGACGAGCAGTACTTC
>TRBV14|TRBJ1-2|TRBD1|NA
CASSLRAGTGDGYTF
TGTGCCAGCAGCCTCCGAGCCGGGACAGGGGATGGCTACACCTTC
>TRBV6-1|TRBJ2-7|NA|NA
CASTYGGASDEQYF
TGTGCCAGCACCTACGGTGGAGCATCTGACGAGCAGTACTTC
>TRBV5-6|TRBJ2-7|TRBD1|NA
CASRPGTGHYEQYF
TGTGCCAGCAGACCCGGGACAGGACATTACGAGCAGTACTTC
>TRBV6-6|TRBJ1-5|TRBD1|NA
CASSHRDRVNQPQHF
TGTGCCAGCAGTCACCGGGACAGGGTAAATCAGCCCCAGCATTTT
>TRBV19|TRBJ2-1|NA|few
CASSIVVGGNEQFF
TGTGCCAGTAGTATAGTTGTCGGGGGAAATGAGCAGTTCTTC
>TRBV7-2|TRBJ2-5|TRBD2|once
CASSGGGLVSETQYF
TGTGCCAGCAGCGGGGGGGGACTAGTGTCTGAGACCCAGTACTTC
>TRBV5-1|TRBJ1-5|TRBD1|NA
CATYEGQGAGGNQPQHF
TGCGCCACCTATGAGGGGCAGGGGGCTGGGGGCAATCAGCCCCAGCATTTT
>TRBV5-4|TRBJ2-3|TRBD2|NA
CASSSPRGGYTDTQYF
TGTGCCAGCAGTTCCCCCCGGGGGGGGTACACAGATACGCAGTATTTT
>TRBV11-2|TRBJ2-5|TRBD2|NA
CASSWFGGGSGETQYF
TGTGCCAGCAGCTGGTTCGGGGGGGGATCGGGTGAGACCCAGTACTTC
>TRBV6-1|TRBJ2-7|NA|NA
CASSEAPGRPQYF
TGTGCCAGCAGTGAAGCGCCTGGGAGGCCGCAGTACTTC
>TRBV7-2|TRBJ2-1|NA|NA
CASSPPGEWIYEQFF
TGTGCCAGCAGCCCCCCCGGGGAATGGATCTATGAGCAGTTCTTC
>TRBV14|TRBJ2-7|NA|NA
CASSQFNTAPVYEQYF
TGTGCCAGCAGCCAATTCAACACAGCCCCCGTCTACGAGCAGTACTTC
>TRBV5-1|TRBJ1-2|NA|once
CASSYAAAANYGYTF
TGCGCCAGCAGCTACGCGGCAGCAGCTAACTATGGCTACACCTTC
>TRBV7-8|TRBJ1-1|NA|few
CASSSDTEAFF
TGTGCCAGCAGCTCCGACACTGAAGCTTTCTTT
>TRBV28|TRBJ2-7|TRBD2|once
CASSLSRVGGLAGGFSYEQYF
TGTGCCAGCAGTTTATCCAGGGTCGGAGGACTAGCGGGAGGTTTCTCCTACGAGCAGTACTTC
>TRBV7-6|TRBJ1-2|NA|NA
CASSLARRNGYTF
TGTGCCAGCAGCTTAGCTCGGAGGAATGGCTACACCTTC
>TRBV19|TRBJ2-5|TRBD1|once
CASSILGQGKETQYF
TGTGCCAGTAGTATATTAGGACAGGGAAAAGAGACCCAGTACTTC
>TRBV19|TRBJ2-7|NA|few
CASSTAPGYEQYF
TGTGCCAGTAGCACCGCCCCAGGTTACGAGCAGTACTTC
>TRBV5-6|TRBJ1-5|TRBD1|NA
CASSRQGGSNQPQHF
TGTGCCAGCAGCCGACAGGGTGGGAGCAATCAGCCCCAGCATTTT
>TRBV5-5|TRBJ1-3|TRBD1|NA
CASSLGQGAPSGNTIYF
TGTGCCAGCAGCTTGGGACAGGGGGCTCCCTCTGGAAACACCATATATTTT
>TRBV6-5|TRBJ1-5|NA|NA
CASDSNGGGQPQHF
TGTGCCAGCGATTCAAACGGGGGTGGACAGCCCCAGCATTTT
>TRBV7-2|TRBJ2-2|NA|once
CASSWRTGRDTGELFF
TGTGCCAGCAGCTGGCGGACAGGGAGGGACACCGGGGAGCTGTTTTTT
>TRBV11-2|TRBJ1-5|NA|few
CASSQWPSNQPQHF
TGTGCCAGCAGCCAGTGGCCTAGCAATCAGCCCCAGCATTTT
>TRBV5-6|TRBJ2-1|TRBD2|NA
CASSLDGGGYNEQFF
TGTGCCAGCAGCTTGGATGGGGGGGGCTACAATGAGCAGTTCTTC
>TRBV5-1|TRBJ2-2|TRBD2|NA
CASSRLISGGQNTGELFF
TGCGCCAGCAGCCGACTCATTAGCGGGGGGCAGAACACCGGGGAGCTGTTTTTT
>TRBV5-6|TRBJ1-2|NA|NA
CASSLTGPMIYGYTF
TGTGCCAGCAGCTTAACAGGGCCAATGATATATGGCTACACCTTC
>TRBV7-2|TRBJ1-5|NA|NA
CASSLGSQSNQPQHF
TGTGCCAGCAGCTTAGGCTCCCAGTCAAATCAGCCCCAGCATTTT
>TRBV2|TRBJ2-6|NA|NA
CASSGVRTGANVLTF
TGTGCCAGCAGCGGGGTGAGGACTGGGGCCAACGTCCTGACTTTC
>TRBV9|TRBJ1-1|NA|NA
CASSPKSGQQPEAFF
TGTGCCAGCAGCCCTAAATCCGGACAGCAACCAGAAGCTTTCTTT
>TRBV7-2|TRBJ2-3|TRBD2|NA
CASSLGARRGGLTDTQYF
TGTGCCAGCAGCTTAGGGGCACGACGGGGGGGCCTCACAGATACGCAGTATTTT
>TRBV10-3|TRBJ2-5|TRBD2|NA
CAISESILAGAETQYF
TGTGCCATCAGTGAGTCGATCCTAGCGGGAGCCGAGACCCAGTACTTC
>TRBV6-1|TRBJ2-7|NA|NA
CASSEHSVHEQYF
TGTGCCAGCAGTGAACACTCTGTCCACGAGCAGTACTTC
>TRBV6-1|TRBJ2-3|TRBD2|NA
CASTLAGGLLDTQYF
TGTGCCAGCACACTAGCGGGAGGGCTCCTAGATACGCAGTATTTT
>TRBV7-2|TRBJ1-5|NA|NA
CASSLVAGGDQPQHF
TGTGCCAGCAGCTTAGTAGCTGGCGGGGATCAGCCCCAGCATTTT
>TRBV28|TRBJ1-5|NA|NA
CASRTASSNQPQHF
TGTGCCAGCAGGACAGCATCCAGTAATCAGCCCCAGCATTTT
>TRBV27|TRBJ1-5|TRBD1|NA
CASSLNSPRQGYNQPQHF
TGTGCCAGCAGTTTGAATTCCCCGCGACAGGGGTACAATCAGCCCCAGCATTTT
>TRBV19|TRBJ2-5|TRBD2|NA
CASSTGGTGGETQYF
TGTGCCAGTAGTACTGGAGGGACGGGAGGGGAGACCCAGTACTTC
>TRBV20-1|TRBJ2-7|NA|once
CSASVYEQYF
TGCAGTGCTAGCGTCTACGAGCAGTACTTC
>TRBV5-8|TRBJ2-7|TRBD2|NA
CASSRGTSGGDGEQYF
TGTGCCAGCAGCCGCGGGACTAGCGGGGGGGATGGCGAGCAGTACTTC
>TRBV2|TRBJ1-4|TRBD1|NA
CASRPGQLNEKLFF
TGTGCCAGCAGACCGGGACAGCTTAATGAAAAACTGTTTTTT
>TRBV12-2|TRBJ2-1|NA|NA
CASRPRDWQFF
TGTGCAAGTCGCCCCCGGGACTGGCAGTTCTTC
>TRBV9|TRBJ2-7|TRBD2|NA
CASSSGLAPTYEQYF
TGTGCCAGCAGCTCGGGACTAGCGCCCACCTACGAGCAGTACTTC